This T cell receptor (beta chain) was profiled in a study of T cell repertoires in cytomegalovirus infection. Across the study: Recently identified HLA-C-restricted CMV epitopes were used, and well-studied HLA-B-restricted CMV epitopes were used as well. A matching HLA type, together with CMV infection, was signaled by public TCR beta signatures.

To note about this clonotype: Its antigen remains unidentified.

In TCRdb, the reads were re-called with MiXCR into one record per CDR3 protein. Seen here are roughly 120,000 distinct CDR3 sequences, approximately 28% observed once, and the top ten hold about 81%. Overall study results and limits: Public TCR beta family frequency separated CMV-and-HLA carriers, including in an independent cohort. CMV-specific TCR beta clonotypes restricted by HLA-C dominated the ex vivo response.

J was trimmed by 7 bases and V by 2 bases; bases with no gene match: 5. This CDR3 comprises 14 residues. Germline V gene lookup returns CDR1 SGHAT and CDR2 FQNNGV. Sequencing used CD8+ T cells from cultured PBMCs, obtained from culture after CMV antigen stimulation. The source is a human donor in good health (CMV status not recorded). Some clones in this sample may be carry-over from other donors' samples. This sequence joins TRBV11-2 and TRBJ2-7; 10 nucleotides match TRBD2. CDR3 protein: CASSLSGGAWEQYF. The DNA of the CDR3 is TGTGCCAGCAGCTTAAGCGGGGGGGCGTGGGAGCAGTACTTC.